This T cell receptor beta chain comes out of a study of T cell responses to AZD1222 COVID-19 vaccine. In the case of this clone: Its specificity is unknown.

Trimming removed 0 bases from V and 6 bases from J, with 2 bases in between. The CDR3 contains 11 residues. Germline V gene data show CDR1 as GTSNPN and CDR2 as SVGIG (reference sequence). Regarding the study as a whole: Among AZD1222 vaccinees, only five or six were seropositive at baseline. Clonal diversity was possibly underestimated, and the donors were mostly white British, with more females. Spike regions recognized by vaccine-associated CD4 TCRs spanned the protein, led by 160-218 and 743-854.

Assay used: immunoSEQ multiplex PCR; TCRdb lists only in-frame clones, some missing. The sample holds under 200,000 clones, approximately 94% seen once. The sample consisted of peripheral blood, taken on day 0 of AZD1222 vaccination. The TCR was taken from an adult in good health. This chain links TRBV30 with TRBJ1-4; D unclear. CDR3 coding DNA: TGTGCCTGGAGTGTAGATGAAAAACTGTTTTTT. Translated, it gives CAWSVDEKLFF. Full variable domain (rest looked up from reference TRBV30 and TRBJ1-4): SQTIHQWPATLVQPVGSPLSLECTVEGTSNPNLYWYRQAAGRGLQLLFYSVGIGQISSEVPQNLSASRPQDRQFILSSKKLLLSDSGFYLCAWSVDEKLFFGSGTQLSVL.